The 6 T cell receptor beta chains below all came from one sample that was sequenced in a study of blood T cell repertoires in COVID-19 (dated by TCRdb to the early 2020s). Library preparation was by the immunoSEQ multiplex PCR assay. Sourced from immuneACCESS, this table was stored by TCRdb with only in-frame sequences that have V and J called. A share of the clones is absent; for the studies checked, an unresolved V gene accounts for under half, and the remainder has no known explanation. The sample contains about 160,000 clones, about 92% of them found a single time. The ten largest clones represent roughly 2.1% of the sample. Specimen: peripheral blood. The receptors were gathered from a woman aged 55-75 years with COVID-19, enrolled during active disease.

This chain connects TRBV6-5 to TRBJ1-2; tentatively, D is TRBD1 (6 bases). Germline lookup yields CDR1 MNHEY and CDR2 SVGAGI. This CDR3 is built from 15 residues. Trimming removed 5 bases at V and 0 bases at J, with 13 bases between. CDR3 sequence: CASSPSTGTNYGYTF. CDR3 coding DNA: TGTGCCAGCAGTCCCTCTACAGGGACTAACTATGGCTACACCTTC.

This chain links TRBV3-1 (or the pseudogene TRBV3-2) with TRBJ1-2; perhaps TRBD1 as D (6 bases). The CDR3 sequence is 15 residues long. Germline V gene data show CDR1 as LGHDT and CDR2 as YNNKEL (reference sequence). The V end was cut by 5 bases, the J end by 4 bases, with 17 bases between. CDR3 in amino acids: CASSGPRTAFYGYTF. CDR3 sequence (DNA): TGTGCCAGCAGCGGCCCGAGGACAGCCTTCTATGGCTACACCTTC.

The chain uses TRBV3-1 (or the pseudogene TRBV3-2) and TRBJ1-2; 10 bases align to TRBD1. In germline, CDR1 is LGHDT, CDR2 YNNKEL (reference sequence). The CDR3 contains 16 residues. The J segment lost 8 bases and the V segment lost 3 bases, leaving 12 bases of the junction unmatched. The CDR3 sequence: CASSHSIRDRGHGYTF. CDR3 nucleotide sequence: TGTGCCAGCAGCCATAGTATCCGGGACAGGGGACACGGCTACACCTTC.

The chain couples TRBV15 to TRBJ2-5; 9 bases align to TRBD1. J was trimmed by 1 base and V by 6 bases; bases with no gene match: 9. Germline V gene sequence: CDR1 LNHNV, CDR2 YYDKDF (reference sequence). The CDR3 loop spans 16 amino acids. CDR3 loop: CATSEVWDRAQETQYF. CDR3 in DNA: TGTGCCACCAGTGAAGTCTGGGACAGGGCCCAAGAGACCCAGTACTTC.

This chain joins TRBV27 and TRBJ2-5, with a weak D call TRBD1 (6 bases). The CDR3 contains 15 residues. The V end was cut by 4 bases, the J end by 4 bases, with 16 bases between. Germline V lookup: CDR1 MNHEY, CDR2 SMNVEV (reference sequence). CDR3 loop: CASSSNTGYGETQYF. The DNA of the CDR3 is TGTGCCAGCAGTTCCAACACAGGGTACGGAGAGACCCAGTACTTC.

This chain joins TRBV19 and TRBJ1-6; 11 bases are a match to TRBD1. The V gene end was trimmed by 4 bases and the J gene end by 10 bases; junction bases not matched to a gene: 6. The CDR3 extends over 15 amino acids. Germline V gene data show CDR1 as LNHDA and CDR2 as SQIVND (reference sequence). The CDR3 spells CASSNPGTGGSPLHF. The CDR3 DNA reads TGTGCCAGTAGTAACCCCGGGACAGGGGGATCACCCCTCCACTTT.